Given below is one TCR beta chain in context. The antigen is unknown. CDR1 is SQVTM and CDR2 is ANQGSEA in the germline V gene. With 0 bases clipped from V and 4 bases from J, the junction kept 6 bases outside the gene matches. The CDR3 has 16 amino acids. The data were obtained in a study of T cell responses to AZD1222 COVID-19 vaccine. Repertoires were generated with immunoSEQ multiplex PCR, while TCRdb's copy carries only in-frame clones and drops some. The sample lists 120,000 or so clones, about nine tenths occurring once. Study results and caveats: After the peak T cell response, and only then, were repertoires sampled. Spike was spanned by vaccine-associated CD4 TCRs, which were dominant at 160-218 and 743-854.

The sequence came from an adult in good health. The V gene is TRBV29-1, the J gene TRBJ2-3, with 11 bases fitting TRBD1. Sequences were derived from peripheral blood, sampled on day 0 of AZD1222 vaccination. CDR3 protein: CSVEDWDRGRSDTQYF. The CDR3 DNA reads TGCAGCGTTGAAGATTGGGACAGGGGGAGGTCAGATACGCAGTATTTT.